A selection of T cell receptor beta chains follows, all from one sample in a study of T cells expressing NK-cell markers. TCRdb re-called the 5' RACE reads and shows each CDR3 protein once, DNA omitted. Its clone listing holds about 150,000 distinct CDR3 sequences. Material: blood T cells: a sorted CD56 or NKG2C T cell subset, CD4+ or CD8+ T cells, or bulk PBMC T cells (not recorded which). Source of these receptors: a woman in her 50s in good health. Both conserved end residues are part of each CDR3.

j_gene,v_gene,CDR3aa
TRBJ1-1,TRBV12-3/TRBV12-4,CASSAPGGNTEAFF
TRBJ2-1,TRBV20-1,CSATAGGSYNEQFF
TRBJ2-1,TRBV12-3/TRBV12-4,CASSPLGEGGVSYNEQFF
TRBJ2-1,TRBV25-1,CASSDKGFYNEQFF
TRBJ2-5,TRBV7-9,CASSPGASQETQYF
TRBJ2-7,TRBV29-1,CSVVGDSAYEQYF
TRBJ2-5,TRBV7-9,CASSSPSGTSSETQYF
TRBJ2-5,TRBV3-1,CATRTVEETQYF
TRBJ1-1,TRBV19,CASSTPTENTEAFF
TRBJ2-3,TRBV4-1,CASSQAGTRSTDTQYF
TRBJ2-1,TRBV7-7,CASSWTSGRSDEQFF
TRBJ2-3,TRBV27,CASSPWTSDTDTQYF
TRBJ2-7,TRBV5-1,CASSLAGGPIYEQYF
TRBJ1-1,TRBV7-9,CASSPPSGMGTEAFF
TRBJ2-5,TRBV25-1,CASSDGLSNQETQYF
TRBJ2-1,TRBV24-1,CATSDSIEQFF
TRBJ2-1,TRBV9,CASSVGRGTEQFF
TRBJ2-2,TRBV29-1,CSVEGGDLGRTGELFF
TRBJ2-1,TRBV14,CASSAGGLDEQFF
TRBJ2-2,TRBV20-1,CSARLETGELFF
TRBJ2-1,TRBV7-9,CASSFPPAPPGEQFF
TRBJ2-5,TRBV13,CASSLVRDREETQYF
TRBJ2-1,TRBV5-1,CASSLGAGGLNEQFF
TRBJ2-3,TRBV5-1,CASSLGDHDTDTQYF
TRBJ2-5,TRBV7-2,CASGVTSGEETQYF
TRBJ2-1,TRBV24-1,CATSDRGQGLHEQFF
TRBJ2-5,TRBV7-2,CASSRTSGVETQYF
TRBJ2-2,TRBV5-6,CASSLDGVGVAGELFF
TRBJ2-1,TRBV19,CASSIGAGAADEQFF
TRBJ2-1,TRBV29-1,CSVDLSINEQFF
TRBJ2-4,TRBV5-1,CASMKGSGDIQYF
TRBJ2-7,TRBV3-1,CASSVLAGYEQYF
TRBJ2-1,TRBV9,CASSLEHRVVVGYEQFF
TRBJ2-5,TRBV15,CATSGRTEAQETQYF
TRBJ2-5,TRBV7-9,CASSPPGPMFEETQYF
TRBJ2-4,TRBV3-1,CASSQDRTRGIAKNIQYF
TRBJ2-7,TRBV12-3/TRBV12-4,CASSLTPNEQYF
TRBJ2-2,TRBV4-1,CASSQVTNTGELFF
TRBJ2-5,TRBV9,CASSVDRGQETQYF
TRBJ2-2,TRBV29-1,CSVADLAGLGELFF
TRBJ2-3,TRBV6-1,CASRDQTGTDTQYF
TRBJ1-2,TRBV10-3,CAISETLTATDYGYTF
TRBJ1-2,TRBV25-1,CASGNPTGVGYGYTF
TRBJ2-1,TRBV25-1,CASKAGASYNEQFF
TRBJ2-1,TRBV6-6,CASSYSSHDNEQFF
TRBJ2-7,TRBV12-5,CASGLATSGFQSSYEQYF
TRBJ1-1,TRBV27,CASSSGQGAVEAFF
TRBJ1-2,TRBV5-1,CASSFEGWSSQHYGYTF
TRBJ2-2,TRBV15,CATSGRTGRTGELFF
TRBJ1-2,TRBV4-1,CASSQVGGQAAYGYTF
TRBJ2-5,TRBV28,CASSPQGSLRTQYF
TRBJ1-2,TRBV5-6,CASSLRGTDYGYTF
TRBJ1-2,TRBV6-5,CASSYSSWGLSNYGYTF
TRBJ2-2,TRBV20-1,CSARDMGQGNTGELFF
TRBJ2-1,TRBV19,CASSKRGLEQFF
TRBJ1-5,TRBV10-3,CASGGASNQPQHF
TRBJ2-1,TRBV10-3,CAIREEGGIDNEQFF